The rows below give T cell receptor beta chains drawn from one sample of a study of shared T cell receptors in the human thymus. Using immunoSEQ multiplex PCR, the repertoire was profiled, and TCRdb retains in-frame clones only, with some absent. This repertoire shows roughly 710,000 clones, roughly 88% found once; its top ten account for approximately 0.01%. These data were also filed under a second study, of human thymus T cells.

Specimen: thymocytes. These receptor sequences come from a girl under three years old with a congenital heart defect. The CDR3 runs from the conserved cysteine through the conserved F or W. Each record gives: D gene, clone size, J gene, V gene, CDR3 DNA, CDR3 protein. The D gene is left open where the match is weak. Size tells how often a clone was seen (once, few, many) or the class of an expanded clone, and some rows leave it out.

- | - | TRBJ1-5 | TRBV6-1 | TGTGCCATCCAGACTCGGACAGAGACGAATCAGCCCCAGCATTTT | CAIQTRTETNQPQHF
- | - | TRBJ2-1 | TRBV7-9 | TGTGCCAGCAGCTCGGAGGGCGATGAGCAGTTCTTC | CASSSEGDEQFF
TRBD1 | once | TRBJ1-3 | TRBV6-6 | TGTGCCAGCAGTTGGGACAGGGGCTCTGGAAACACCATATATTTT | CASSWDRGSGNTIYF
- | - | TRBJ1-1 | TRBV7-9 | TGTGCCAGCAGCCACCGGTCCGAAGCTTTCTTT | CASSHRSEAFF
- | - | TRBJ1-1 | TRBV6-5 | TGTGCCAGCAGTTATTCCGAGCCCCTCCATGAAGCTTTCTTT | CASSYSEPLHEAFF
TRBD1 | - | TRBJ2-2 | TRBV9 | TGTGCCAGCAGCGCCACACAGGGGGACCGAACCGGGGAGCTGTTTTTT | CASSATQGDRTGELFF
TRBD1 | - | TRBJ1-6 | TRBV18 | TGTGCCAGCTCACGGGGGGACAGCTGGGATTCACCCCTCCACTTT | CASSRGDSWDSPLHF
- | - | TRBJ2-2 | TRBV2 | TGTGCCAGCAGTGGCAGGGAAGGCCCCGGGGAGCTGTTTTTT | CASSGREGPGELFF
TRBD1 | - | TRBJ1-6 | TRBV11-2 | TGTGCCAGCAGCAAGGGGACAGCGGGCGCCAATTCACCTCTCCACTTT | CASSKGTAGANSPLHF
- | - | TRBJ2-7 | TRBV2 | TGTGCCAGCACCGGAGCAGGGGCTACCTACGAGCAGTACTTC | CASTGAGATYEQYF
- | - | TRBJ2-7 | TRBV28 | TGTGCCAGCAGCCCTCCTGTCACGAAATCCTACGAGCAGTACTTC | CASSPPVTKSYEQYF
- | - | TRBJ1-2 | TRBV10-3 | TGTGCCATCAGTGAGCACCGGGGAGCTAACTATGGCTACACCTTC | CAISEHRGANYGYTF
- | - | TRBJ2-7 | TRBV2 | TGTGCCAGCAGTGAATGGGCAGTCTACGAGCAGTACTTC | CASSEWAVYEQYF
TRBD1 | - | TRBJ1-5 | TRBV2 | TGTGCCAGCAGTGGGACAGGGGGAAAGCCCCAGCATTTT | CASSGTGGKPQHF
- | once | TRBJ1-6 | TRBV19 | TGTGCCAGTAGTATGCCAGGGAATTCACCCCTCCACTTT | CASSMPGNSPLHF